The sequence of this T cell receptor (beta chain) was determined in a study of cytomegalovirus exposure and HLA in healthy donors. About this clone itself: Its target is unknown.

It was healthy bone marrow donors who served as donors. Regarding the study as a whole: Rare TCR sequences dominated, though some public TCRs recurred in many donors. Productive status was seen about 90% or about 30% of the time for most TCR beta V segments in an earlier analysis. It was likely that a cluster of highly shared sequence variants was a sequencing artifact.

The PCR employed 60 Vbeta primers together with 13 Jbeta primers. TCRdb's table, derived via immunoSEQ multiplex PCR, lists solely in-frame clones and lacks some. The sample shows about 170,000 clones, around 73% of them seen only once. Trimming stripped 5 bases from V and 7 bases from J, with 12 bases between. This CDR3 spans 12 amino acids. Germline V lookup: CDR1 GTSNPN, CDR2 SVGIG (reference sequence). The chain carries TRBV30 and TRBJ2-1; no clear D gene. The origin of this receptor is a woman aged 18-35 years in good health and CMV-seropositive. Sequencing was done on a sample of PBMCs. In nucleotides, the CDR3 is TGTGCCTGGGACCCTCTAGGAAATGAGCAGTTCTTC. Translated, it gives CAWDPLGNEQFF.